This T cell receptor beta chain was documented in a study of T-cell memory formation after mild COVID-19. The wider study: The study found TCR clusters largely donor specific. Study-wide points: There was a balanced CD4/CD8 profile in clones contracting day 15 to 85, and later expanders leaned CD4+.

A remark on this clonotype: Its antigen is not identified.

It was 5'RACE with constant-segment primers that produced the TCR alpha and TCR beta cDNA libraries, which carried sample barcodes and UMIs. TCRdb reprocessed the 5' RACE reads via MiXCR and lists one record per CDR3 protein. The sample lists hundreds of thousands of distinct CDR3 sequences, 7% to 10% occurring once. V was clipped by 4 bases and J by 2 bases, with 10 bases between them. Germline CDR1 is SGHTA and CDR2 is FQGNSA. CDR3 length: 14 residues. This clonotype originated in a man between 18 and 35 years old who had mild COVID-19 (a few samples of this study predate the infection). Cell type and time point are not known. This sequence joins TRBV7-2 and TRBJ2-3; tentative D call: TRBD2 (6 bases). The sample comprised PBMCs or a T cell subset sorted from them (not recorded which). The CDR3 reads CASSWDFFTDTQYF. The CDR3 DNA is TGTGCCAGCAGCTGGGACTTCTTCACAGATACGCAGTATTTT. Together with reference TRBV7-2 and TRBJ2-3, the CDR3 gives the full variable domain: GAGVSQSPSNKVTEKGKDVELRCDPISGHTALYWYRQSLGQGLEFLIYFQGNSAPDKSGLPSDRFSAERTGGSVSTLTIQRTQQEDSAVYLCASSWDFFTDTQYFGPGTRLTVL.